These 16 T cell receptor beta chains originate from one sample sequenced in a study of blood T cell repertoires in COVID-19. Only in-frame clones appear in the TCRdb table, and some are missing; sequencing was by immunoSEQ multiplex PCR. The data show about 370,000 clones, with roughly nine tenths seen just once and about 3% held by the top ten. Material: peripheral blood. All receptors derive from a woman aged 25 to 45 with COVID-19, enrolled during active disease.

The chain carries TRBV4-1 and TRBJ2-7; 8 bases fit TRBD2. CDR1 and CDR2 from the germline V gene are MGHRA and YSYEKL. This CDR3 has 17 residues. After removal of 1 base from V and 2 bases from J, the junction contained 10 bases not matched to a gene. CDR3 nucleotide sequence: TGCGCCAGCAGCCAAGTACTGGGGCGGGGGGCCCCCTACGAGCAGTACTTC. Amino acids: CASSQVLGRGAPYEQYF.

The rearrangement links TRBV7-9 to TRBJ2-7, with D maybe TRBD1 (5 bases). Germline V gene lookup returns CDR1 SEHNR and CDR2 FQNEAQ (reference sequence). V was shortened by 2 bases and J by 6 bases, with 8 bases between the two germline ends. This CDR3 is 12 amino acids long. CDR3 residues: CASSLMDTEQYV. The CDR3, as DNA: TGTGCCAGCAGCTTAATGGACACCGAGCAGTACGTC.

In this sample, this clone turned up once. CDR3 sequence reads: CASSYSTVEAFF. The DNA of the CDR3 is TGTGCCAGCAGTTACTCAACAGTCGAAGCTTTCTTT. The V and J genes are TRBV6-5 and TRBJ1-1; D remains ambiguous. CDR1 and CDR2 (germline): MNHEY, SVGAGI. V lost 0 bases to trimming and J lost 8 bases, with 7 bases between them. CDR3 size: 12 residues.

This clone was counted a few times. The gene calls are TRBV6-6 and TRBJ2-2; tentatively, D is TRBD2 (6 bases). This CDR3 region has 13 residues. V lost 4 bases and J lost 8, with 11 bases in between. Germline V gene sequence: CDR1 MNHNY, CDR2 SVGAGI (reference sequence). The chain's CDR3 is CASSSQEGGELFF. The CDR3 DNA is TGTGCCAGCAGTTCCCAGGAGGGTGGGGAGCTGTTTTTT.

About this clone itself: Other DNA sequences in the same sample also yield this CDR3. V usage is TRBV5-1 and J usage is TRBJ2-3; 8 nucleotides align to TRBD1. The germline CDR1 and CDR2 sequences are SGHRS and YFSETQ. This CDR3 has 14 amino acids. The V gene end was trimmed by 4 bases and the J gene end by 3 bases; junction bases not matched to a gene: 4. The CDR3 sequence: CASSLDRGTDTQYF. CDR3 bases: TGCGCCAGCAGCCTAGACAGGGGAACAGATACGCAGTATTTT.

The chain has TRBV28 and TRBJ2-2; D ambiguous. Trimming removed 5 bases at V and 2 bases at J, with 15 bases between. Germline V gene data show CDR1 as MDHEN and CDR2 as SYDVKM. This CDR3 has 16 amino acids. The CDR3 nucleotides are TGTGCCAGCAGTCCCACCTACAGAAGTAACACCGGGGAGCTGTTTTTT. This codes for CASSPTYRSNTGELFF.

The rearrangement joins TRBV7-9 to TRBJ2-7, with 8 positions matching TRBD1. Trimming cost V 5 bases and J 5 bases; bases outside gene matches: 11. Germline V gene data show CDR1 as SEHNR and CDR2 as FQNEAQ (reference sequence). The CDR3 has 15 residues. The CDR3, as DNA: TGTGCCAGCAGCCCATCAGGGGGCTTCCCCCACGAGCAGTACTTC. This encodes CASSPSGGFPHEQYF.

This sequence joins TRBV19 and TRBJ1-1; D perhaps matches TRBD1 (6 bases). Trimming pared 1 base from V and 1 base from J, leaving 10 bases between. The V gene's germline CDR1 is LNHDA and CDR2 SQIVND (reference sequence). CDR3 length equals 15 residues. The CDR3 protein is CASSIVGAANTEAFF. In DNA form, the CDR3 reads TGTGCCAGTAGTATAGTGGGGGCGGCGAACACTGAAGCTTTCTTT.

The genes are TRBV4-2 and TRBJ2-5, with 7 bases fitting TRBD1. Germline trimming cut 4 bases from V and 4 bases from J; bases unmatched to any gene: 6. Germline CDR1 reads LGHNA; CDR2 reads YNFKEQ. This CDR3 is 14 amino acids long. The CDR3 DNA reads TGTGCCAGCAGCCCAGGGGGTGATCGAGAGACCCAGTACTTC. This codes for CASSPGGDRETQYF.

This rearrangement joins TRBV4-1 to TRBJ1-2, with 8 bases that match TRBD1. CDR1 and CDR2 (germline): MGHRA, YSYEKL. The CDR3 spans 16 residues. V trimming: 4 bases; J trimming: 6 bases; junction bases outside the gene matches: 13. CDR3 nucleotides: TGCGCCAGCAGCCTTACTTCTACAGGGGGTTACGATGGCTACACCTTC. The encoded protein is CASSLTSTGGYDGYTF.

The chain uses TRBV7-8 and TRBJ2-5, with 12 bases fitting TRBD2. Losses at the gene ends were 5 bases for V and 2 bases for J; bases not matched to a gene: 3. Germline assignment: CDR1 SGHVS and CDR2 FQNEAQ. The CDR3 loop spans 15 amino acids. The CDR3 DNA is TGTGCCAGCAGCCCTAGCGGGAGGGGTCAAGAGACCCAGTACTTC. As protein: CASSPSGRGQETQYF.

The chain couples TRBV4-1 to TRBJ1-2; D possibly corresponds to TRBD1 (5 bases). Germline CDR1 is MGHRA and CDR2 is YSYEKL. The CDR3 covers 19 residues. Trimming cost V 6 bases and J 2 bases, with 28 bases left between them. The CDR3 protein is CASRQKTSHQYDRNYGYTF. CDR3 in DNA: TGCGCCAGCAGACAAAAAACATCCCACCAGTACGACAGAAACTATGGCTACACCTTC.

The chain carries TRBV6-2 or TRBV6-3 and TRBJ2-7, with D maybe TRBD2 (5 bases). The germline gives CDR1 MNHEY, CDR2 SVGEGT. Trimming took 0 bases from V and 3 from J, leaving 9 bases between them. The CDR3 spans 14 residues. DNA of the CDR3: TGTGCCAGCAGTTACTCCCGGGGAAACTACGAGCAGTACGTC. This codes for CASSYSRGNYEQYV.

The rearrangement uses TRBV20-1 and TRBJ2-1; D remains ambiguous. This CDR3 region has 10 residues. Trimming took off 7 bases at V and 9 bases at J, with 10 bases between the two ends. The germline CDR1 and CDR2 sequences are DFQATT and SNEGSKA (reference sequence). CDR3 protein: CSGTHGEQFF. The CDR3 bases are TGCAGTGGTACACATGGTGAGCAGTTCTTC.

The chain employs TRBV19 and TRBJ1-2; no clear D. Trimming pared 4 bases from V and 4 bases from J, leaving 19 bases between. The CDR3 totals 16 residues. CDR1 and CDR2 from the germline V gene are LNHDA and SQIVND (reference sequence). In nucleotides, the CDR3 is TGTGCCAGTAGTACCCCAAGGGAGCCCCGGGCCTATGGCTACACCTTC. Translation: CASSTPREPRAYGYTF. The whole variable domain, remainder taken from reference TRBV19 and TRBJ1-2, is DGGITQSPKYLFRKEGQNVTLSCEQNLNHDAMYWYRQDPGQGLRLIYYSQIVNDFQKGDIAEGYSVSREKKESFPLTVTSAQKNPTAFYLCASSTPREPRAYGYTFGSGTRLTVV.

The genes are TRBV5-1 and TRBJ2-3, with D possibly being TRBD1 (7 bases). The CDR3 runs to 18 residues. From germline, CDR1 is SGHRS and CDR2 YFSETQ. Trimming removed 4 bases at V and 0 bases at J, with 21 bases between. The CDR3 DNA sequence: TGCGCCAGCAGCCGGACAGCCTACAGGGGAGGTAGCACAGATACGCAGTATTTT. It encodes CASSRTAYRGGSTDTQYF.